Presented here are 18 T cell receptor beta chains from one specimen sequenced in a study of human T cells and chemical hapten exposure. TCRdb reprocessed the RACE reads with MiXCR, giving one entry per CDR3 protein. The data hold fewer than 200,000 distinct CDR3 sequences, with 25% to 35% observed a single time. Time point described: patch test 3, about 24 weeks after DPC sensitization. Treatment reported: therapeutic diphenylcyclopropenone sensitization with weekly scalp DPC. The source was whole blood, collected in connection with sensitization to the hapten diphenylcyclopropenone (DPC). Receptors originate from a woman under 30 with alopecia areata. Some clones in this sample may be carry-over from other donors' samples.

The V gene is TRBV20-1, the J gene TRBJ1-1; 7 bases line up with TRBD1. Germline CDR1 DFQATT, CDR2 SNEGSKA (reference sequence). Trimming at V came to 5 bases and at J to 4 bases, leaving 7 bases not matched to a gene. CDR3 size: 13 residues. DNA of the CDR3: TGCAGTGCTCTGACAGGGACGACCACTGAAGCTTTCTTT. Its protein is CSALTGTTTEAFF.

The chain has TRBV29-1 and TRBJ1-3; D not certain. CDR3 length: 11 amino acids. Germline assignment: CDR1 SQVTM and CDR2 ANQGSEA. Between the trimmed V and J ends, which lost 6 bases and 4 bases, there was a span of 7 bases. DNA for the CDR3: TGCAGCGTCCACACCGGAAACACCATATATTTT. Its translation: CSVHTGNTIYF. The full variable domain, with the rest looked up from reference TRBV29-1 and TRBJ1-3, is SAVISQKPSRDICQRGTSLTIQCQVDSQVTMMFWYRQQPGQSLTLIATANQGSEATYESGFVIDKFPISRPNLTFSTLTVSNMSPEDSSIYLCSVHTGNTIYFGEGSWLTVV.

This clonotype was detected many times. CDR3 bases: TGTGCCACCAGCCCTTCGAGGAACACCGGGGAGCTGTTTTTT. It yields the protein CATSPSRNTGELFF. V usage is TRBV15 and J usage is TRBJ2-2, with no clear D. The CDR3 totals 14 residues. From germline, CDR1 is LNHNV and CDR2 YYDKDF (reference sequence). V dropped 5 bases and J dropped 1 base, with 8 bases sitting between them.

This clonotype was detected a few times. The rearrangement links TRBV20-1 to TRBJ1-1; D is possibly TRBD1 (6 bases). V lost 7 bases and J 1 base, leaving 19 bases between the germline ends. CDR1 is DFQATT and CDR2 is SNEGSKA in the germline V gene (reference sequence). The CDR3 totals 15 residues. In DNA, the CDR3 is TGCAGTGTCCGTCCCGGGACAATAACGAACACTGAAGCTTTCTTT. Translating gives CSVRPGTITNTEAFF.

The chain recombines TRBV4-1 with TRBJ2-5; maybe TRBD2 (6 bases). This CDR3 is built from 14 residues. V was cut by 0 bases and J by 7 bases, with 12 bases left in between. The germline gives CDR1 MGHRA, CDR2 YSYEKL. The CDR3 sequence is CASSQDLEGGTQYF. CDR3 nucleotides: TGCGCCAGCAGCCAAGATCTGGAGGGAGGGACCCAGTACTTC.

This clonotype was seen only a few times. The genes are TRBV5-1 and TRBJ2-3; D ambiguous. Deletions cut 6 bases from V and 6 bases from J, with 8 bases between. The CDR3 runs 11 residues. Germline-derived CDR1 and CDR2 are SGHRS and YFSETQ. CDR3 protein: CASTLTDTQYF. CDR3 bases: TGCGCCAGCACCCTCACGGATACGCAGTATTTT.

This clonotype showed up just a few times. The V call is TRBV6-4, the J call TRBJ2-3; TRBD1 or TRBD2 may be the D gene (5 bases each). The V end lost 2 bases, the J end lost 1 base, and 10 bases lay between the germline ends. Germline V CDR1 and CDR2: MRHNA, SNTAGT. This CDR3 has 15 amino acids. The CDR3 is CASSDTGAGTDTQYF. The CDR3 DNA reads as TGTGCCAGCAGTGACACCGGGGCGGGCACAGATACGCAGTATTTT.

This clonotype was counted between two and nine times. The chain links TRBV29-1 to TRBJ1-1; D ambiguous. This CDR3 is built from 10 residues. Trimming stripped 6 bases from V and 4 bases from J, with 6 bases between. Germline V gives CDR1 SQVTM, CDR2 ANQGSEA. The CDR3 reads CSVATTEAFF. The DNA of the CDR3 is TGCAGCGTAGCAACCACTGAAGCTTTCTTT.

The chain is built from TRBV7-2 and TRBJ2-7; D perhaps matches TRBD1 (5 bases). The germline V gene has CDR1 SGHTA and CDR2 FQGNSA. The length of the CDR3 is 14 residues. V was clipped by 3 bases and J by 3 bases, with 12 bases between them. The CDR3 loop reads CASSFWPQDYEQYF. The CDR3 DNA is TGTGCCAGCAGCTTCTGGCCACAGGACTACGAGCAGTACTTC. The entire variable domain, with the rest obtained from reference TRBV7-2 and TRBJ2-7, is as follows: GAGVSQSPSNKVTEKGKDVELRCDPISGHTALYWYRQSLGQGLEFLIYFQGNSAPDKSGLPSDRFSAERTGGSVSTLTIQRTQQEDSAVYLCASSFWPQDYEQYFGPGTRLTVT.

The table lists this clonotype with a few counts. V is TRBV29-1 and J is TRBJ2-7; 7 positions match TRBD2. The CDR3 is made up of 13 amino acids. Germline CDR1 SQVTM, CDR2 ANQGSEA. With V trimmed by 5 bases and J by 3 bases, 7 bases remained unmatched. The CDR3 DNA sequence: TGCAGCGTTCAGTCTAGCGGAGGCTACGAGCAGTACTTC. It codes for CSVQSSGGYEQYF.

The gene calls are TRBV4-1 and TRBJ2-3; D is unresolved. The CDR3 loop spans 16 amino acids. Trimming shortened V by 0 bases and J by 4 bases, and 14 bases separated the two germline ends. Germline values: CDR1 MGHRA, CDR2 YSYEKL. DNA of the CDR3: TGCGCCAGCAGCCAAGACGGAGCCAGGATCGCAGATACGCAGTATTTT. Its protein product is CASSQDGARIADTQYF.

This chain joins TRBV4-2 and TRBJ2-1; TRBD2 might be the D (5 bases). The germline CDR1 and CDR2 sequences are LGHNA and YNFKEQ. Trimming stripped 1 base from V and 0 bases from J, with 10 bases between. There are 16 residues in the CDR3. DNA for the CDR3: TGTGCCAGCAGCCAAGGGGAACTAGGCTCCTACAATGAGCAGTTCTTC. Translation gives CASSQGELGSYNEQFF.

V is TRBV7-8 and J is TRBJ2-1; 12 bases match TRBD2. CDR1 and CDR2 (germline): SGHVS, FQNEAQ. This CDR3 region has 15 residues. The trim removed 2 bases at V and 8 bases at J, leaving 4 bases unmatched. CDR3: CASSLRLAGDHEQFF. The CDR3 coding sequence is TGTGCCAGCAGCTTAAGACTAGCGGGAGATCATGAGCAGTTCTTC.

This clonotype was picked up a small number of times. The V gene is TRBV7-2, the J gene TRBJ2-1; a weak D match, TRBD2 (6 bases). The V end lost 1 base, the J end lost 7 bases, and 14 bases lay between the germline ends. Germline CDR1 SGHTA, CDR2 FQGNSA. The CDR3 is 15 residues long. The CDR3 sequence is CASSLGTTLSNEQFF. CDR3 DNA: TGTGCCAGCAGCTTAGGGACTACCCTAAGTAATGAGCAGTTCTTC.

V usage is TRBV27 and J usage is TRBJ1-5; D is uncertain. V dropped 7 bases and J dropped 4 bases, with 11 bases sitting between them. CDR3 size: 13 residues. Germline CDR1 reads MNHEY; CDR2 reads SMNVEV (reference sequence). The CDR3 here is CASTGDNNQPQHF. CDR3 bases: TGTGCCAGCACGGGCGATAATAATCAGCCCCAGCATTTT.

The chain links TRBV15 to TRBJ1-1, with D hard to call. Between the trimmed V and J ends, which lost 6 bases and 0 bases, there was a span of 14 bases. The CDR3 runs to 15 residues. The germline CDR1 and CDR2 sequences are LNHNV and YYDKDF (reference sequence). Here the CDR3 reads CATSFYQNLNTEAFF. The CDR3 nucleotides read TGTGCCACCAGTTTTTATCAGAACCTGAACACTGAAGCTTTCTTT.

This clonotype was seen more than once but under ten times. The V and J genes are TRBV27 and TRBJ2-1; no clear D. V lost 8 bases to trimming and J lost 7 bases, with 21 bases between them. Looked up from germline, CDR1 is MNHEY and CDR2 is SMNVEV (reference sequence). The CDR3 extends over 15 amino acids. CDR3 in amino acids: CASGPLGSARNEQFF. The CDR3 region has the DNA TGTGCCAGCGGTCCCCTGGGGTCCGCCCGAAATGAGCAGTTCTTC.

The gene calls are TRBV27 and TRBJ1-4; D may be TRBD1 (6 bases). Germline CDR1 MNHEY, CDR2 SMNVEV (reference sequence). Trimming shortened V by 4 bases and J by 8 bases, and 14 bases separated the two germline ends. This CDR3 contains 14 residues. This CDR3 is CASSSRGQGEKLFF. Here the CDR3 DNA reads TGTGCCAGCAGTTCCCGGGGGCAAGGGGAAAAACTGTTTTTT.